This TCR beta chain is from a study of blood T cell repertoires in COVID-19. Overall study: In each case, the material was cDNA or gDNA derived from T cells, B-cell-depleted T cells, or PBMCs.

The table came from immunoSEQ multiplex PCR; TCRdb's copy has only in-frame clones and leaves some out. The repertoire holds around 330,000 clones, with 85% as singletons. The sample comprised PBMCs or T cells enriched from blood (not recorded which). The clonotype comes from a woman in her thirties who had been exposed to COVID-19.

In DNA, the CDR3 is TGTGCCAGCAGTTTATCTACCCGTATAGAAGAGCAGTTCTTC. It codes for CASSLSTRIEEQFF. This chain connects TRBV27 to TRBJ2-1; D ambiguous. CDR3 size: 14 residues. CDR1 and CDR2 (germline): MNHEY, SMNVEV (reference sequence). V lost 0 bases to trimming and J lost 10 bases, with 13 bases between them.